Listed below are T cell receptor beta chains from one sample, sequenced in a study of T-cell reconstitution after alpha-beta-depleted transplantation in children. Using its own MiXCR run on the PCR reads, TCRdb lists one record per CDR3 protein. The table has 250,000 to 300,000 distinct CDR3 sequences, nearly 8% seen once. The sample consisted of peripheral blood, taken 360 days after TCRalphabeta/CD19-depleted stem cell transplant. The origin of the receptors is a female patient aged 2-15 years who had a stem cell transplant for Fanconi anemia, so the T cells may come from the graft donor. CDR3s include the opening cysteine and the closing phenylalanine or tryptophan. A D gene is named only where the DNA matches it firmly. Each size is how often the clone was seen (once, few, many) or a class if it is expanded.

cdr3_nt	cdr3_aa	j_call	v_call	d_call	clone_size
TGCAGTGCTAGATCGGACAGTGAGCTCACTGAAGCTTTCTTT	CSARSDSELTEAFF	TRBJ1-1	TRBV20-1	NA	once
TGCAGCGCAAGCACGGGGTTGGGGCAGCCCCAGCATTTT	CSASTGLGQPQHF	TRBJ1-5	TRBV29-1	NA	many
TGTGCCAGCAGTGGAACCGGGACAGCCTTGAACACCGGGGAGCTGTTTTTT	CASSGTGTALNTGELFF	TRBJ2-2	TRBV2	TRBD1	few
TGTGCCAGCAGTTTCATACTTCACGGACGATTCCCGTATGGCTACACCTTC	CASSFILHGRFPYGYTF	TRBJ1-2	TRBV28	NA	few
TGTGCCAGCAGCTTTGACAGCGCCTATAGCAATCAGCCCCAGCATTTT	CASSFDSAYSNQPQHF	TRBJ1-5	TRBV7-2	NA	many
TGCGCCAGCAAACAGGGGATAAGGCACACTGAAGCTTTCTTT	CASKQGIRHTEAFF	TRBJ1-1	TRBV5-1	TRBD1	many
TGTGCCAGCAGGACTAGCGGGAGTTCCTACAATGAGCAGTTCTTC	CASRTSGSSYNEQFF	TRBJ2-1	TRBV12-3/TRBV12-4	TRBD2	many
TGTGCCAGCAGCGACCGACAGAGCACCGGGGAGCTGTTTTTT	CASSDRQSTGELFF	TRBJ2-2	TRBV7-8	NA	many
TGTGCCAGTAGTATAGGAGGGGTCACAGATACGCAGTATTTT	CASSIGGVTDTQYF	TRBJ2-3	TRBV19	NA	many
TGTGCCAGCAGCCAAGATAGCAGGATTACGCAAGCCTACGAGCAGTACTTC	CASSQDSRITQAYEQYF	TRBJ2-7	TRBV4-2	NA	many
TGCAGTGCTAGAGCCTTTGACTCACCCCTCCACTTT	CSARAFDSPLHF	TRBJ1-6	TRBV20-1	NA	many